The present TCR beta chain was sequenced within a study of beta chain features in type 1 diabetes. Regarding the study as a whole: Reads derived from cDNA could over-represent cells showing high TCR expression.

Sorted CD4+ subsets: naive, central memory, regulatory, stem cell-like memory (CD45RO/CCR7/CD25/CD127/CD95/CD27 panel). On this clone itself: Its specificity is not known.

cDNA synthesis used the whole RNA isolate, giving expressed TCRB sequences. Generated by immunoSEQ multiplex PCR, the TCRdb table keeps only in-frame clones and is missing some. In the table there are about 620,000 clones, roughly 16% of which are singletons. From germline, CDR1 is LNHNV and CDR2 YYDKDF (reference sequence). The CDR3 runs to 15 residues. The ends lost 7 bases at V and 3 bases at J; junction bases unmatched: 6. The specimen sequenced was naive CD4+ T cells from blood. This sequence originates from a man in his late teens or twenties in good health. The V gene is TRBV15, the J gene TRBJ2-6, with 7 bases lining up with TRBD1. This CDR3 reads CATTERGRGANVLTF. The CDR3 region has the DNA TGTGCCACCACGGAGAGGGGGCGTGGGGCCAACGTCCTGACTTTC.